This T cell receptor (beta chain) is drawn from a study of cytomegalovirus exposure and HLA in healthy donors. Across the whole study: Ancestry clustering placed about four fifths of 300 to 400 genotyped donors in the Caucasian-associated cluster.

From germline, CDR1 is SGHRS and CDR2 YFSETQ. There are 15 residues in the CDR3. Trimming left V 0 bases short and J 0 bases short, with 7 bases between. The study ran its PCR with 60 Vbeta and 13 Jbeta primers. TCRdb's table, derived via immunoSEQ multiplex PCR, lists solely in-frame clones and lacks some. The sample has 130,000 to 150,000 clones; about 79% are singletons. The table lists this clone with a count of one. Its antigen is currently unknown. Findings and caveats of the study: Per a later analysis, about 15,000 TCR beta sequences showed association with HLA alleles at 0.05 false discovery rate.

Input material: PBMCs. The rearrangement joins TRBV5-1 to TRBJ1-5; D gene uncertain. This clonotype was sampled from a male donor in good health and CMV-seronegative. The CDR3 reads CASSLDGYSNQPQHF. The CDR3 nucleotides read TGCGCCAGCAGCTTGGACGGTTATAGCAATCAGCCCCAGCATTTT.